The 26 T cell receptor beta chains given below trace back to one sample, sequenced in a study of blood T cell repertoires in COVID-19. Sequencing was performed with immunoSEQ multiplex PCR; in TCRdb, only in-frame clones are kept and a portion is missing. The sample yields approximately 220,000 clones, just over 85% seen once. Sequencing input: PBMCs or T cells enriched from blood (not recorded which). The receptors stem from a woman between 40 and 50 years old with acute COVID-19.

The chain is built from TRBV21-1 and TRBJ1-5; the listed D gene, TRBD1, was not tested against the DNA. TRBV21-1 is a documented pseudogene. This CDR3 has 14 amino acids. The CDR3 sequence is CASSTRQVNQPQHF. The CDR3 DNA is TGTGCCAGCAGCACCCGACAGGTGAATCAGCCCCAGCATTTT.

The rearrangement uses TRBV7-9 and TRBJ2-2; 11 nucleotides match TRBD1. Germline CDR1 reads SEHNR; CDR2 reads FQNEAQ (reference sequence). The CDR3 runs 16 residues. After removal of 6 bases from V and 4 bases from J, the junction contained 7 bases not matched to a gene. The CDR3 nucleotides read TGTGCCAGCAGTCGCCCGGGACAGGGGGTCACCGGGGAGCTGTTTTTT. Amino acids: CASSRPGQGVTGELFF.

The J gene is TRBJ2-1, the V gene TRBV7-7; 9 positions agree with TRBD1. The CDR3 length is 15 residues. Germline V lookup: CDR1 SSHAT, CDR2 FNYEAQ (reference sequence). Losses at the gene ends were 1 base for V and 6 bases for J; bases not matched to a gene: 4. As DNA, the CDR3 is TGTGCCAGCAGCTTAGTTGGGACAGGGTCCAATGAGCAGTTCTTC. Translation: CASSLVGTGSNEQFF.

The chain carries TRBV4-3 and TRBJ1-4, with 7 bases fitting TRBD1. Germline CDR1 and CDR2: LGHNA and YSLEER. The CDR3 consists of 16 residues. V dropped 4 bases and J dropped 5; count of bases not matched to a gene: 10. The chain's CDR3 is CASSPSRGQLNEKLFF. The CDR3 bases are TGCGCCAGCAGCCCGTCCAGGGGACAGCTGAATGAAAAACTGTTTTTT.

The CDR3 DNA reads TGTGCCAGCAGCCAAGAGCGAGGTGACACTGAAGCTTTCTTT. This sequence encodes CASSQERGDTEAFF. The V call is TRBV4-2, the J call TRBJ1-1; D gene unclear. The germline gives CDR1 LGHNA, CDR2 YNFKEQ. The CDR3 contains 14 residues. The V end lost 0 bases, the J end lost 3 bases, and 8 bases lay between the germline ends.

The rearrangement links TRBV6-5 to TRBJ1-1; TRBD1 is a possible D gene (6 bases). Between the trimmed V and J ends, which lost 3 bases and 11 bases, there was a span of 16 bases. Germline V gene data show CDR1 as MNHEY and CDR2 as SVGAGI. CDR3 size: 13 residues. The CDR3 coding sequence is TGTGCCAGCAGTTATGAGGCGGGGGGCTATGCTTTCTTT. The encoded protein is CASSYEAGGYAFF.

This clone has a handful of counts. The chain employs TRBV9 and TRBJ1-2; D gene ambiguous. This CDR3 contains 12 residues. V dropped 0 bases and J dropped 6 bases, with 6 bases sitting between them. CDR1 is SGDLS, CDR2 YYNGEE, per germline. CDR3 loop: CASSVATDGYTF. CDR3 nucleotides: TGTGCCAGCAGCGTAGCCACAGATGGCTACACCTTC.

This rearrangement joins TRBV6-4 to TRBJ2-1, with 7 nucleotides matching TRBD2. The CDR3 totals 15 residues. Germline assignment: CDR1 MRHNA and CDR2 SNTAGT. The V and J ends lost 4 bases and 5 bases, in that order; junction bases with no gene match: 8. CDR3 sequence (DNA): TGTGCCAGCAGTGTTAGCGGGTGGGGAAACAATGAGCAGTTCTTC. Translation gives CASSVSGWGNNEQFF.

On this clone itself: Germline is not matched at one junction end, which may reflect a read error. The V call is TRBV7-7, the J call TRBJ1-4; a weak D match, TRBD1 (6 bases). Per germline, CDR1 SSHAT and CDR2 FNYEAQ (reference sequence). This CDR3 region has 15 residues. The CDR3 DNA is TGTGCTAGCAGCCCCTCCACAGGGTACATCGGGGAACTGTTTTTT. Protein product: CASSPSTGYIGELFF.

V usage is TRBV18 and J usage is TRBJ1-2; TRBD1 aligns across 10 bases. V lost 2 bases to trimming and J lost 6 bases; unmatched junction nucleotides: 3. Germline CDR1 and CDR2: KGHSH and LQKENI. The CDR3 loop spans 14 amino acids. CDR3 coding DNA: TGTGCCAGCTCACCAACGGACAGGGGGAATGGCTACACCTTC. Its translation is CASSPTDRGNGYTF. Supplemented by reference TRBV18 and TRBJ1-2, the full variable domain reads NAGVMQNPRHLVRRRGQEARLRCSPMKGHSHVYWYRQLPEEGLKFMVYLQKENIIDESGMPKERFSAEFPKEGPSILRIQQVVRGDSAAYFCASSPTDRGNGYTFGSGTRLTVV.

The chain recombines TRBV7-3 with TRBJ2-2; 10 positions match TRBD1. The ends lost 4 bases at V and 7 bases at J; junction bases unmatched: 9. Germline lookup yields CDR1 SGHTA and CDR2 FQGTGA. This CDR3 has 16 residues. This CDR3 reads CASSYGTGVIGGELFF. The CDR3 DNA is TGTGCCAGCAGCTACGGGACAGGGGTTATCGGCGGGGAGCTGTTTTTT.

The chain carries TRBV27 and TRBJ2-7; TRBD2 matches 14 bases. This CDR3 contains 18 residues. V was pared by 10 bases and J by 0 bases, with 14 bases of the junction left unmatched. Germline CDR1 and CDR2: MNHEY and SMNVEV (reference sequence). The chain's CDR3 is CATAQSGLAGAGSYEQYF. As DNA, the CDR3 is TGTGCCACAGCTCAATCGGGACTAGCGGGGGCAGGCTCCTACGAGCAGTACTTC.

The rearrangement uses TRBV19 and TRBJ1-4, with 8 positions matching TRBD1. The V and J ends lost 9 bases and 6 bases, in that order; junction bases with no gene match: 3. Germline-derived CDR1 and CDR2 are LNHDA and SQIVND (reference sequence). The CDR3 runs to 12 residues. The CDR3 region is CARQGEDEKLFF. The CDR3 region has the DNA TGTGCCAGACAGGGGGAAGATGAAAAACTGTTTTTT.

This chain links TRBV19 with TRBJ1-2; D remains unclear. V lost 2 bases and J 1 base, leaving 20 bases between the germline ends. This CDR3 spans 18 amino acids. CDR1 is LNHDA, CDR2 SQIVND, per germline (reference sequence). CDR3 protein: CASSISNRQRTLNYGYTF. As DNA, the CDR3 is TGTGCCAGTAGTATAAGCAATCGTCAGCGTACACTTAACTATGGCTACACCTTC.

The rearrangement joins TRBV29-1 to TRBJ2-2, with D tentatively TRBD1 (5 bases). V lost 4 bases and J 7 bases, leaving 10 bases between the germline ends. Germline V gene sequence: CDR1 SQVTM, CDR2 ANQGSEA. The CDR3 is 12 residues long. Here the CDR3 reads CSVGWGSGELFF. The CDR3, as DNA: TGCAGCGTTGGTTGGGGCAGCGGGGAGCTGTTTTTT.

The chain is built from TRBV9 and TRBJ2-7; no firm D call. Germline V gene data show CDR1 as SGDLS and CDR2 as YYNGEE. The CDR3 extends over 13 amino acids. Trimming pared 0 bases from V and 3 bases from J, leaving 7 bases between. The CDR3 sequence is CASSVEESYEQYF. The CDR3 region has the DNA TGTGCCAGCAGCGTAGAAGAGAGCTACGAGCAGTACTTC.

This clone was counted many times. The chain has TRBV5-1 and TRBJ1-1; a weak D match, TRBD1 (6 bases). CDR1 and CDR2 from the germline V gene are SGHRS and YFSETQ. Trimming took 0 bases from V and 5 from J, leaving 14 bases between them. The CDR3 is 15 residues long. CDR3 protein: CASSLAGGARTEAFF. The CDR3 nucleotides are TGCGCCAGCAGCTTGGCCGGGGGGGCTCGGACTGAAGCTTTCTTT.

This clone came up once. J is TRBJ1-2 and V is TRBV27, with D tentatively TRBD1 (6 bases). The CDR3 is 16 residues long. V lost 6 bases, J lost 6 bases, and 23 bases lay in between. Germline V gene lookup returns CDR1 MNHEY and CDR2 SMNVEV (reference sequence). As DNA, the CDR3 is TGTGCCAGCAGCACCTTGATGACGGGAACAGGGCATGGCTACACCTTC. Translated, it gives CASSTLMTGTGHGYTF.

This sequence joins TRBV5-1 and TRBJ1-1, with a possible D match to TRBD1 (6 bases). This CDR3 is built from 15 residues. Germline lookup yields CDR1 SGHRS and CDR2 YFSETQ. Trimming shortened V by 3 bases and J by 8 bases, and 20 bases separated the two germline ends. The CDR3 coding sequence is TGCGCCAGCAGCTGGGACCCAACGCAGGGGATCGAAGCTTTCTTT. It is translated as CASSWDPTQGIEAFF.

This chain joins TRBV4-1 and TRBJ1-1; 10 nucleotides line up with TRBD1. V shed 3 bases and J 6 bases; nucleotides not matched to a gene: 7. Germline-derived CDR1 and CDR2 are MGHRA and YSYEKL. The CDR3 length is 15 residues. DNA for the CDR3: TGCGCCAGCAGCCACTCCGGGACAGGGGTGCCTGAAGCTTTCTTT. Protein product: CASSHSGTGVPEAFF.

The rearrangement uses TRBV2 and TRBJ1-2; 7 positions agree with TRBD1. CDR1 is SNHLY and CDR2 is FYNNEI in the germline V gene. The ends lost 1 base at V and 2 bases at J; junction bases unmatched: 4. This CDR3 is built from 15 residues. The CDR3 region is CASSEVGRGNYGYTF. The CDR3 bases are TGTGCCAGCAGTGAAGTTGGCAGGGGGAACTATGGCTACACCTTC.

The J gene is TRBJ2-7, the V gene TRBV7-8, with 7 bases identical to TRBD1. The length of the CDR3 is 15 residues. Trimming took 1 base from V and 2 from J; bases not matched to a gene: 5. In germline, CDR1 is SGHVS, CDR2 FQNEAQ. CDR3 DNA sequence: TGTGCCAGCAGCTTAGAAACAGGGGCCCCCTACGAGCAGTACGTC. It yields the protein CASSLETGAPYEQYV.

The CDR3, as DNA: TGTGCCAGCAGCTTAGGCAGGGGCCATAGCAATCAGCCCCAGCATTTT. This translates into CASSLGRGHSNQPQHF. The chain joins TRBV7-8 to TRBJ1-5; possibly TRBD1 for D (6 bases). Trimming removed 1 base at V and 0 bases at J, with 10 bases between. The CDR3 sequence is 16 residues long. Germline V gene sequence: CDR1 SGHVS, CDR2 FQNEAQ. The whole variable domain, remainder taken from reference TRBV7-8 and TRBJ1-5, is GAGVSQSPRYKVAKRGQDVALRCDPISGHVSLFWYQQALGQGPEFLTYFQNEAQLDKSGLPSDRFFAERPEGSVSTLKIQRTQQEDSAVYLCASSLGRGHSNQPQHFGDGTRLSIL.

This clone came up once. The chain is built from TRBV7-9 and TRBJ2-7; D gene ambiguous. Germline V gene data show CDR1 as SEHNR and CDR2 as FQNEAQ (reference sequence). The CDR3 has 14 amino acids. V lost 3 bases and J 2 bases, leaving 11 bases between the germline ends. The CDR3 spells CASSLVYSPYEQYF. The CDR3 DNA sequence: TGTGCCAGCAGCTTGGTGTACAGCCCCTACGAGCAGTACTTC.

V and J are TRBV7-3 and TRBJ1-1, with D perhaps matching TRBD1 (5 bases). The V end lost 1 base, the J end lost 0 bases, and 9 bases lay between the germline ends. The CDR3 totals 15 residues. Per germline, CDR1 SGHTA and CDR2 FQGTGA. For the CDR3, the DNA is TGTGCCAGCAGCTTAATGGGGGGATTGAACACTGAAGCTTTCTTT. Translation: CASSLMGGLNTEAFF.

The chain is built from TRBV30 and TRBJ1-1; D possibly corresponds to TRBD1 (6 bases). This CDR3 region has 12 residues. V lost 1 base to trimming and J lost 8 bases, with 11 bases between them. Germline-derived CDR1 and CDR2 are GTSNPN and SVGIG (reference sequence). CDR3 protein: CAWSAWGGEAFF. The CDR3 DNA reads TGTGCCTGGAGTGCCTGGGGGGGCGAAGCTTTCTTT.